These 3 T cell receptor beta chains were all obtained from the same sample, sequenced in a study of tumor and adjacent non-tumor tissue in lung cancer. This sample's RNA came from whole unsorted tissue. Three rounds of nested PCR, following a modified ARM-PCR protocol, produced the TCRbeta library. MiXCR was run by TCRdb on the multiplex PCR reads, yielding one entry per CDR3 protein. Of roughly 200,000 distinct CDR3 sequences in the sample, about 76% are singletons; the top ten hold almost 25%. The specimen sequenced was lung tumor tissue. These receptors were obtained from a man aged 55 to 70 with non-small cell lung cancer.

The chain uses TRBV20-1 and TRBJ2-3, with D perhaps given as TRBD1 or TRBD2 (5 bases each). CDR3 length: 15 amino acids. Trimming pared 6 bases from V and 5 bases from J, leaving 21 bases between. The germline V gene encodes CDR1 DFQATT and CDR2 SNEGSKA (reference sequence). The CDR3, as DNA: TGCAGTGCCAGAACCCCGGGACGCGGCAAAGATACGCAGTATTTT. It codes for CSARTPGRGKDTQYF.

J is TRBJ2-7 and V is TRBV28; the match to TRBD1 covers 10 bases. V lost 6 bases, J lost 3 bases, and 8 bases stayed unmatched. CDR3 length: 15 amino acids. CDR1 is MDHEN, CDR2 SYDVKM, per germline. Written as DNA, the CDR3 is TGTGCCAGCAGGGTTGGGACAGGGGCTATCTACGAGCAGTACTTC. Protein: CASRVGTGAIYEQYF.

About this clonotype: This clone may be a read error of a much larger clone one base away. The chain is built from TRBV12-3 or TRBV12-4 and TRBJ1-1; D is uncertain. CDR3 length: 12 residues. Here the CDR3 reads CASAWMNSEAFF. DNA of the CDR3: TGTGCCAGCGCATGGATGAACTCTGAAGCTTTCTTT.